The sample holds one count of the clone carrying this T cell receptor beta chain. The antigen remains undetermined. Produced via immunoSEQ multiplex PCR; TCRdb's table is partial and in-frame only. The profile shows roughly 65,000 clones, approximately 90% of them singletons. The data derive from a study of cytomegalovirus exposure and HLA in healthy donors. Study observations and caveats: Cytomegalovirus-associated TCR beta chains were listed, numbering under 200. Three chains tied to CMV proved CMV antigen-specific in vitro.

The CDR3 is 15 amino acids. V was cut by 0 bases and J by 5 bases, with 13 bases left in between. Germline V CDR1 and CDR2: LGHNA, YNFKEQ. Source material: PBMCs. The rearrangement links TRBV4-2 to TRBJ2-5; D may be TRBD2 (6 bases). This clonotype was sampled from a man aged 18 to 30 in good health and CMV-seronegative. DNA of the CDR3: TGTGCCAGCAGCCAAGAACGCGGGACGGGGGAGACCCAGTACTTC. This codes for CASSQERGTGETQYF.